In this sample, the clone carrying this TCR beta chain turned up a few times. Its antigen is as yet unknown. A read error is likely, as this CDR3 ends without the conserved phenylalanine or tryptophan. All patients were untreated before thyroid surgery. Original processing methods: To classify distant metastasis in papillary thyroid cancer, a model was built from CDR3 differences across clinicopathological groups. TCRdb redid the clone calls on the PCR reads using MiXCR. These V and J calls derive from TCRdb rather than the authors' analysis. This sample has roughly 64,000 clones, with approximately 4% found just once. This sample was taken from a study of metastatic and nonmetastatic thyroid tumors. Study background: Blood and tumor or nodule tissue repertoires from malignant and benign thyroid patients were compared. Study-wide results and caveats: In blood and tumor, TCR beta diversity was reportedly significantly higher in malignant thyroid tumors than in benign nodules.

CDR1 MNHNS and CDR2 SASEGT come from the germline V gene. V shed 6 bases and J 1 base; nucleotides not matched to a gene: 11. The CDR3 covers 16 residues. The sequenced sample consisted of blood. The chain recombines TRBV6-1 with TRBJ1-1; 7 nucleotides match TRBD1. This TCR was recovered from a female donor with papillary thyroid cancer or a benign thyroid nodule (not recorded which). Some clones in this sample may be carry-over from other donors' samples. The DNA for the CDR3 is TGTGCCAGCAGACCCCGACAGGGAGGAACGAACACTGAAGCTTTCCTT. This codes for CASRPRQGGTNTEAFL.